The T cell receptor beta chain under discussion was sequenced for a study of blood T cell repertoires in COVID-19. Study context: Samples representing acute and convalescent COVID-19 were sourced from the United States, Italy and Spain.

This CDR3 spans 15 amino acids. Trimming shortened V by 6 bases and J by 3 bases, and 18 bases separated the two germline ends. The V gene's germline CDR1 is MGHRA and CDR2 YSYEKL. Only a few counts were recorded for this clone. Measured with immunoSEQ multiplex PCR; TCRdb has only the in-frame clones, and not every one. The table lists 31,000 or so clones, approximately 87% of them singletons, with nearly 25% in the top ten. V is TRBV4-1 and J is TRBJ2-7; D perhaps matches TRBD2 (6 bases). Sequencing was performed on peripheral blood. The sequence was obtained from a human donor with active COVID-19. The donor label of this sample is uncertain. CDR3 sequence: CASSWARERSYEQYF. Written as DNA, the CDR3 is TGCGCCAGCAGTTGGGCCCGGGAGCGTAGCTACGAGCAGTACTTC.